The subject of this entry is one T cell receptor (beta chain). Its antigen is undetermined. The data were obtained in a study of T cells expressing NK-cell markers. TCRdb re-called the 5' RACE reads; one entry per CDR3 protein, DNA not given. The sample table includes 120,000 to 150,000 distinct CDR3 sequences. Germline values: CDR1 MNHEY, CDR2 SMNVEV (reference sequence). The CDR3 length is 13 residues. Study-level results: Dominance of the CD3+CD56-NKG2C+ fraction by these clonotypes also held in a handful of donors.

This TCR was sampled from a man aged 18-30 years in good health. The V gene is TRBV27, the J gene TRBJ2-7; the D call from TCRdb, TRBD1, cannot be confirmed without DNA. The sequenced material came from blood T cells: a sorted CD56 or NKG2C T cell subset, CD4+ or CD8+ T cells, or bulk PBMC T cells (not recorded which). The CDR3 loop reads CAGQGRQLVEQYF.